The text below deals with one TCR beta chain. This sample is drawn from a study of blood T cell repertoires in COVID-19. Across the study: COVID-19 samples from acute and convalescent phases originated in the United States, Italy and Spain. PBMCs, B-cell-depleted T cells, or T cells provided the cDNA or gDNA that made up the material.

Unmatched junction bases numbered 4, after V lost 4 bases and J lost 3 bases. Germline V lookup: CDR1 SGHRS, CDR2 YFSETQ. This CDR3 has 14 residues. Per the study methods: How many nucleated cells were present was estimated from reference gene primer amplification. Data came from immunoSEQ multiplex PCR; TCRdb stores just in-frame clones and leaves some out. V and J calls and clone size are those listed in that table; D and trimming were worked out from the DNA. This sample has more than 85,000 clones; under 80% occur once, and the top ten carry 19%. J is TRBJ2-7 and V is TRBV5-1, with 10 bases aligning to TRBD2. Input material: peripheral blood. This TCR derives from a woman in her 70s with acute or convalescent COVID-19. Here the CDR3 reads CASSRTSGFYEQYF. CDR3 in DNA: TGCGCCAGCAGCCGGACTAGCGGTTTCTACGAGCAGTACTTC.